These 32 T cell receptor beta chains were sequenced from one sample in a study of blood T cell repertoires in COVID-19. Profiled with immunoSEQ multiplex PCR; TCRdb holds only in-frame clones, not every one. The sample lists 300,000 to 350,000 clones; about nine tenths were seen once. The sample consisted of peripheral blood. These receptors came from a man aged 25 to 45 with COVID-19, enrolled during active disease.

The chain has TRBV7-2 and TRBJ1-6; unclear D gene. This CDR3 comprises 11 residues. V lost 5 bases to trimming and J lost 13 bases, with 9 bases between them. Germline CDR1 is SGHTA and CDR2 is FQGNSA. The CDR3 spells CASSLICPLHF. The DNA for the CDR3 is TGTGCCAGCAGCCTAATATGTCCCCTCCACTTT.

The chain couples TRBV18 to TRBJ2-6; D may be TRBD2 (6 bases). This CDR3 is built from 20 residues. From germline, CDR1 is KGHSH and CDR2 LQKENI. V was pared by 0 bases and J by 0 bases, with 18 bases between. CDR3 sequence (DNA): TGTGCCAGCTCACCACCGGGACTCCTCCTGATCCTCTCTGGGGCCAACGTCCTGACTTTC. Translation: CASSPPGLLLILSGANVLTF. Variable domain in full (rest from reference TRBV18 and TRBJ2-6): NAGVMQNPRHLVRRRGQEARLRCSPMKGHSHVYWYRQLPEEGLKFMVYLQKENIIDESGMPKERFSAEFPKEGPSILRIQQVVRGDSAAYFCASSPPGLLLILSGANVLTFGAGSRLTVL.

J is TRBJ2-6 and V is TRBV30; 7 bases line up with TRBD1. This CDR3 is 14 amino acids long. V shed 5 bases and J 2 bases; nucleotides not matched to a gene: 3. CDR1 and CDR2 (germline): GTSNPN, SVGIG (reference sequence). The DNA of the CDR3 is TGTGCCTGGGGCACAGGGGCTGGGGCCAACGTCCTGACTTTC. It is translated as CAWGTGAGANVLTF.

This chain uses TRBV5-1 with TRBJ2-7; 8 bases are a match to TRBD2. J was trimmed by 7 bases and V by 2 bases; bases with no gene match: 8. The germline gives CDR1 SGHRS, CDR2 YFSETQ. The CDR3 has 14 amino acids. CDR3 nucleotides: TGCGCCAGCAGCTTAGCTACTAGCGGCTCGGAGCAGTACTTC. It codes for CASSLATSGSEQYF.

V and J are TRBV27 and TRBJ2-3, with no clear D. Germline V CDR1 and CDR2: MNHEY, SMNVEV (reference sequence). The length of the CDR3 is 14 residues. Between the trimmed V and J ends, which lost 2 bases and 4 bases, there was a span of 10 bases. CDR3 bases: TGTGCCAGCAGTTTAACGCAGGCCTCAGATACGCAGTATTTT. Translating gives CASSLTQASDTQYF.

This sequence joins TRBV20-1 and TRBJ2-3; D remains unclear. The CDR3 runs to 11 residues. The V gene's germline CDR1 is DFQATT and CDR2 SNEGSKA (reference sequence). The CDR3 loop is CSTSPTDTQYF. The CDR3 region has the DNA TGCAGCACAAGTCCCACAGATACGCAGTATTTT.

The chain recombines TRBV7-2 with TRBJ1-6, with 7 bases that match TRBD1. With V trimmed by 2 bases and J by 11 bases, 12 bases remained unmatched. CDR1 SGHTA and CDR2 FQGNSA come from the germline V gene. This CDR3 is built from 16 residues. The CDR3 nucleotides read TGTGCCAGCAGCTTATTGGCGACAGGGCTGGGCACACCCCTCCACTTT. The encoded protein is CASSLLATGLGTPLHF. The full variable domain, its missing parts supplied by reference TRBV7-2 and TRBJ1-6, is GAGVSQSPSNKVTEKGKDVELRCDPISGHTALYWYRQSLGQGLEFLIYFQGNSAPDKSGLPSDRFSAERTGGSVSTLTIQRTQQEDSAVYLCASSLLATGLGTPLHFGNGTRLTVT.

The chain employs TRBV11-2 and TRBJ2-1; D uncertain. This CDR3 is built from 12 residues. V lost 5 bases, J lost 7 bases, and 9 bases lay in between. Germline CDR1 and CDR2: SGHAT and FQNNGV. As DNA, the CDR3 is TGTGCCAGCAGCCAAAACCGGAATGAGCAGTTCTTC. This gives the protein CASSQNRNEQFF.

CDR3 sequence: CASSFGGPGYEQYF. CDR3 coding DNA: TGTGCCAGCAGCTTCGGGGGGCCAGGATACGAGCAGTACTTC. This sequence joins TRBV5-6 and TRBJ2-7, with a tentative D call TRBD2 (7 bases). The CDR3 sequence is 14 residues long. V lost 2 bases to trimming and J lost 4 bases, with 13 bases between them. In germline, CDR1 is SGHDT, CDR2 YYEEEE.

This sequence joins TRBV28 and TRBJ1-1; 7 bases line up with TRBD1. V lost 2 bases to trimming and J lost 5 bases; unmatched junction nucleotides: 11. The CDR3 runs to 16 residues. Germline V gene lookup returns CDR1 MDHEN and CDR2 SYDVKM. In nucleotides, the CDR3 is TGTGCCAGCAGTTTACACCCGACAGGGTCTGGGACTGAAGCTTTCTTT. It translates to CASSLHPTGSGTEAFF. The full variable domain, its missing parts supplied by reference TRBV28 and TRBJ1-1, is DVKVTQSSRYLVKRTGEKVFLECVQDMDHENMFWYRQDPGLGLRLIYFSYDVKMKEKGDIPEGYSVSREKKERFSLILESASTNQTSMYLCASSLHPTGSGTEAFFGQGTRLTVV.

This chain joins TRBV30 and TRBJ2-7, with TRBD1 as a possible D gene (6 bases). The CDR3 runs to 13 residues. Trimming removed 2 bases at V and 2 bases at J, with 10 bases between. The germline V gene encodes CDR1 GTSNPN and CDR2 SVGIG (reference sequence). The CDR3 sequence: CAWSTQGTYEQYF. Here the CDR3 DNA reads TGTGCCTGGAGTACACAGGGAACCTACGAGCAGTACTTC.

This clone was recorded only once. This sequence joins TRBV2 and TRBJ1-5; TRBD1 agrees at 7 bases. With V trimmed by 6 bases and J by 1 base, 9 bases remained unmatched. Germline V gives CDR1 SNHLY, CDR2 FYNNEI. The CDR3 runs 16 residues. The CDR3: CASRDQGGRSNQPQHF. The DNA for the CDR3 is TGTGCCAGCAGGGATCAGGGGGGTAGAAGCAATCAGCCCCAGCATTTT.

The chain combines TRBV30 with TRBJ2-7; 10 bases are a match to TRBD2. The ends lost 3 bases at V and 6 bases at J; junction bases unmatched: 14. CDR1 is GTSNPN, CDR2 SVGIG, per germline (reference sequence). The CDR3 covers 16 residues. CDR3 sequence: CAWSRDSGRLMGEQYF. The CDR3 coding sequence is TGTGCCTGGAGCCGCGATAGCGGGAGGTTGATGGGCGAGCAGTACTTC.

The V gene is TRBV27, the J gene TRBJ1-4; possibly TRBD1 for D (6 bases). CDR3 length: 14 amino acids. The V and J ends lost 2 bases and 8 bases respectively, with 12 bases between them. Germline V gives CDR1 MNHEY, CDR2 SMNVEV (reference sequence). Here the CDR3 reads CASSLGQRGEKLFF. The CDR3 DNA sequence: TGTGCCAGCAGTTTAGGACAGCGAGGGGAAAAACTGTTTTTT.

The V gene is TRBV4-3, the J gene TRBJ2-7, with TRBD1 as a possible D gene (5 bases). The CDR3 loop spans 16 amino acids. The germline CDR1 and CDR2 sequences are LGHNA and YSLEER. V was clipped by 0 bases and J by 4 bases, with 16 bases between them. CDR3 sequence reads: CASSQEQGAWGYEQYF. The CDR3 nucleotides are TGCGCCAGCAGCCAAGAGCAAGGGGCTTGGGGTTACGAGCAGTACTTC.

This clone was recorded at least ten times. V gene TRBV2 combines with J gene TRBJ2-5; possibly TRBD1 for D (5 bases). V lost 5 bases and J lost 2, with 12 bases in between. Germline-derived CDR1 and CDR2 are SNHLY and FYNNEI. The CDR3 is 14 amino acids. CDR3 loop: CASSLPQGQETQYF. The CDR3 bases are TGTGCCAGCAGTCTCCCTCAGGGACAAGAGACCCAGTACTTC.

The chain carries TRBV6-5 and TRBJ1-1, with a possible D match to TRBD1 (6 bases). Per the germline V gene, CDR1 is MNHEY and CDR2 is SVGAGI. CDR3 size: 14 residues. V lost 4 bases, J lost 1 base, and 10 bases lay in between. The DNA for the CDR3 is TGTGCCAGCAGTTCCTACAGGGAGAACACTGAAGCTTTCTTT. Amino acids: CASSSYRENTEAFF.

The CDR3 spells CSGDRAEEWNTEAFF. CDR3 nucleotides: TGCAGCGGAGACAGGGCCGAAGAGTGGAACACTGAAGCTTTCTTT. This chain links TRBV29-1 with TRBJ1-1; the match to TRBD1 covers 7 bases. The CDR3 extends over 15 amino acids. The J segment lost 1 base and the V segment lost 7 bases, leaving 12 bases of the junction unmatched. CDR1 and CDR2 from the germline V gene are SQVTM and ANQGSEA.

This chain joins TRBV7-3 and TRBJ2-7; TRBD2 agrees at 7 bases. The ends lost 5 bases at V and 3 bases at J; junction bases unmatched: 10. Germline CDR1 reads SGHTA; CDR2 reads FQGTGA. The CDR3 length is 15 residues. The CDR3 DNA reads as TGTGCCAGCAGCCTTCCGGGAGCGGGGCTCTACGAGCAGTACTTC. This translates into CASSLPGAGLYEQYF. The full variable domain, its missing parts supplied by reference TRBV7-3 and TRBJ2-7, is GAGVSQTPSNKVTEKGKYVELRCDPISGHTALYWYRQSLGQGPEFLIYFQGTGAADDSGLPNDRFFAVRPEGSVSTLKIQRTERGDSAVYLCASSLPGAGLYEQYFGPGTRLTVT.

The gene calls are TRBV7-9 and TRBJ1-1; possibly TRBD1 for D (6 bases). V shed 4 bases and J shed 10 bases, with 22 bases lying between them. CDR1 and CDR2 (germline): SEHNR, FQNEAQ (reference sequence). This CDR3 has 15 amino acids. This CDR3 is CASSSLKGTGPRAFF. CDR3 sequence (DNA): TGTGCCAGCAGCTCACTCAAGGGAACAGGGCCGCGAGCTTTCTTT.

V usage is TRBV14 and J usage is TRBJ1-3; maybe TRBD1 (5 bases). CDR1 is SGHDN, CDR2 FVKESK, per germline. The CDR3 covers 16 residues. Trimming stripped 4 bases from V and 3 bases from J, with 16 bases between. CDR3 residues: CASSPRGYSFGNTIYF. CDR3 sequence (DNA): TGTGCCAGCAGCCCAAGGGGTTACAGCTTTGGAAACACCATATATTTT. The full variable domain, its missing parts supplied by reference TRBV14 and TRBJ1-3, is EAGVTQFPSHSVIEKGQTVTLRCDPISGHDNLYWYRRVMGKEIKFLLHFVKESKQDESGMPNNRFLAERTGGTYSTLKVQPAELEDSGVYFCASSPRGYSFGNTIYFGEGSWLTVV.

Notes on this clone: With only one base between it and a far larger clone, this is likely a read error. J is TRBJ2-7 and V is TRBV7-3, with D possibly TRBD1 on 6 matching bases. Per the germline V gene, CDR1 is SGHTA and CDR2 is FQGTGA. The CDR3 spans 13 residues. The ends were cut back, 3 bases at V and 1 base at J, with 7 bases in the middle. The CDR3 is CASSFGQSYEQYF. The DNA for the CDR3 is TGTGCCAGCAGCTTCGGACAGTCCTACGAGCAGTACTTC.

The J gene is TRBJ1-1, the V gene TRBV11-2, with 8 bases fitting TRBD1. The CDR3 contains 16 residues. CDR1 is SGHAT and CDR2 is FQNNGV in the germline V gene. The ends lost 5 bases at V and 4 bases at J; junction bases unmatched: 12. The CDR3 DNA sequence: TGTGCCAGCAGCGCATGGACAGGGCAGGAGCGCACTGAAGCTTTCTTT. The encoded protein is CASSAWTGQERTEAFF.

In its sample, this clone was seen once. This rearrangement joins TRBV28 to TRBJ2-7; 7 nucleotides match TRBD1. CDR3 length: 12 residues. Unmatched junction bases numbered 6, after V lost 8 bases and J lost 5 bases. The germline gives CDR1 MDHEN, CDR2 SYDVKM. The chain's CDR3 is CASGRDSHEQYF. The DNA of the CDR3 is TGTGCCAGCGGAAGGGACAGCCACGAGCAGTACTTC.

V is TRBV7-2 and J is TRBJ2-3; 10 bases agree with TRBD2. This CDR3 has 19 residues. Germline lookup yields CDR1 SGHTA and CDR2 FQGNSA. The V and J ends lost 2 bases and 1 base, in that order; junction bases with no gene match: 12. The CDR3 sequence is CASSLIPNFLAGGTDTQYF. In nucleotides, the CDR3 is TGTGCCAGCAGCTTAATCCCAAACTTCCTAGCGGGAGGCACAGATACGCAGTATTTT.

This clone was counted only a few times. The same CDR3 can be traced to other DNA sequences in this sample. This chain uses TRBV6-5 with TRBJ2-7; a weak D match, TRBD2 (6 bases). Germline assignment: CDR1 MNHEY and CDR2 SVGAGI. The V gene lost 0 bases and the J gene lost 6 bases, with 6 bases spanning the gap. The CDR3 has 12 amino acids. CDR3 protein: CASSYSGGEQYF. Written as DNA, the CDR3 is TGTGCCAGCAGTTACTCCGGGGGCGAGCAGTACTTC.

V and J are TRBV10-3 and TRBJ2-7; TRBD2 might be the D (6 bases). The CDR3 spans 12 residues. V lost 3 bases and J lost 7, with 10 bases in between. Germline V gene sequence: CDR1 ENHRY, CDR2 SYGVKD. CDR3: CAISDRDSEQYF. CDR3 bases: TGTGCCATCAGTGACAGGGACTCAGAGCAGTACTTC.

The J gene is TRBJ2-7, the V gene TRBV14, with 11 bases aligning to TRBD2. V trimming: 1 base; J trimming: 7 bases; junction bases outside the gene matches: 3. This CDR3 region has 14 residues. Germline V gene sequence: CDR1 SGHDN, CDR2 FVKESK. This CDR3 reads CASSQAPSGREQYF. The DNA of the CDR3 is TGTGCCAGCAGCCAAGCACCTAGCGGGAGGGAGCAGTACTTC.

This chain uses TRBV7-6 with TRBJ2-3; the D gene is possibly TRBD1 (5 bases). The ends were cut back, 0 bases at V and 5 bases at J, with 21 bases in the middle. The V gene's germline CDR1 is SGHVS and CDR2 FNYEAQ. The CDR3 totals 18 residues. CDR3 DNA sequence: TGTGCCAGCAGCTTAGCCTTAGAACAGGCGTCTGTTGGAGATACGCAGTATTTT. This codes for CASSLALEQASVGDTQYF.

The V gene is TRBV20-1, the J gene TRBJ1-2; D is unclear. The CDR3 has 10 amino acids. The V and J ends lost 6 bases and 7 bases respectively, with 9 bases between them. Germline values: CDR1 DFQATT, CDR2 SNEGSKA (reference sequence). CDR3 bases: TGCAGTGCCTTCCGGGGTGGCTACACCTTC. It translates to CSAFRGGYTF.

Here the CDR3 reads CASSFTSGVETQYF. CDR3 sequence (DNA): TGTGCCAGTAGTTTCACTAGCGGGGTTGAGACCCAGTACTTC. This chain links TRBV19 with TRBJ2-5, with 10 bases aligning to TRBD2. V shed 5 bases and J 5 bases; nucleotides not matched to a gene: 5. Germline V gene lookup returns CDR1 LNHDA and CDR2 SQIVND (reference sequence). This CDR3 is built from 14 residues.

The V call is TRBV25-1, the J call TRBJ2-1, with TRBD1 matching 10 bases. The CDR3 consists of 16 residues. V shed 3 bases and J 3 bases; nucleotides not matched to a gene: 5. Germline-derived CDR1 and CDR2 are MGHDK and SYGVNS. CDR3 loop: CASSDPRDRGYNEQFF. In DNA, the CDR3 is TGTGCCAGCAGTGATCCCCGGGACAGGGGCTACAATGAGCAGTTCTTC.